One sample yielded the 13 T cell receptor beta chains listed below, sequenced in a study of early stage breast cancer tumors. Repertoires were generated with immunoSEQ multiplex PCR, while TCRdb's copy carries only in-frame clones and drops some. The table includes tens of thousands of clones, approximately 79% detected once. The sequencing input was blood. The receptors originated from a person between 55 and 69 years old with breast cancer.

This chain joins TRBV6-5 and TRBJ2-2; TRBD2 is a possible D gene (5 bases). The CDR3 is made up of 14 amino acids. CDR1 and CDR2 (germline): MNHEY, SVGAGI. V lost 8 bases to trimming and J lost 5 bases, with 15 bases between them. CDR3 DNA sequence: TGTGCCAGCCTCCTCGCGGGCCCAACCGGGGAGCTGTTTTTT. It codes for CASLLAGPTGELFF.

The rearrangement joins TRBV7-2 to TRBJ1-1; 8 nucleotides line up with TRBD1. CDR3 length equals 16 residues. Germline assignment: CDR1 SGHTA and CDR2 FQGNSA. Trimming removed 5 bases from V and 3 bases from J; junction bases left unmatched: 11. CDR3 sequence: CASSAVTGVGDTEAFF. In DNA, the CDR3 is TGTGCCAGCAGCGCCGTGACAGGGGTGGGGGACACTGAAGCTTTCTTT.

The J gene is TRBJ1-5, the V gene TRBV5-8; 9 bases fit TRBD1. The germline V gene encodes CDR1 SGHTS and CDR2 YDEGEE. After removal of 0 bases from V and 3 bases from J, the junction contained 1 base not matched to a gene. This CDR3 region has 15 residues. The CDR3 nucleotides are TGTGCCAGCAGCTTGGGGACAGGGGTCAATCAGCCCCAGCATTTT. This sequence encodes CASSLGTGVNQPQHF.

The V call is TRBV6-5, the J call TRBJ2-7, with 7 positions matching TRBD1. The CDR3 extends over 15 amino acids. Germline values: CDR1 MNHEY, CDR2 SVGAGI. Losses at the gene ends were 6 bases for V and 3 bases for J; bases not matched to a gene: 11. CDR3 residues: CASSTTTGTVYEQYF. CDR3 sequence (DNA): TGTGCCAGCAGCACTACCACCGGGACAGTCTACGAGCAGTACTTC.

The V gene is TRBV27, the J gene TRBJ2-2; D unclear. V was trimmed by 1 base and J by 4 bases, leaving 7 bases between them. The CDR3 length is 14 residues. Germline loops: CDR1 MNHEY, CDR2 SMNVEV (reference sequence). This CDR3 is CASSLYYGTGELFF. The CDR3 nucleotides are TGTGCCAGCAGTTTATACTACGGCACCGGGGAGCTGTTTTTT.

J is TRBJ2-3 and V is TRBV6-6; perhaps TRBD2 as D (6 bases). Trimming cost V 7 bases and J 3 bases, with 14 bases left between them. The CDR3 loop spans 14 amino acids. Per the germline V gene, CDR1 is MNHNY and CDR2 is SVGAGI (reference sequence). CDR3 sequence reads: CASTAGIRTDTQYF. CDR3 bases: TGTGCCAGCACCGCGGGAATCCGGACAGATACGCAGTATTTT.

This chain uses TRBV30 with TRBJ2-7, with 7 bases fitting TRBD2. Germline V CDR1 and CDR2: GTSNPN, SVGIG (reference sequence). Unmatched junction bases numbered 11, after V lost 3 bases and J lost 3 bases. The CDR3 consists of 15 residues. This chain's CDR3 is CAWSAGRGYHYEQYF. CDR3 nucleotide sequence: TGTGCCTGGAGCGCAGGGCGGGGGTACCACTACGAGCAGTACTTC.

The chain couples TRBV2 to TRBJ2-7; D gene uncertain. V was pared by 5 bases and J by 5 bases, with 13 bases between. Per germline, CDR1 SNHLY and CDR2 FYNNEI. CDR3 length equals 13 residues. CDR3 in amino acids: CASSSGLGDEQYF. The DNA of the CDR3 is TGTGCCAGCAGTTCGGGCCTTGGGGACGAGCAGTACTTC.

This clone is classed as medium-sized. The CDR3 protein is CATSRVRSGANVLTF. CDR3 coding DNA: TGTGCCACCAGCAGAGTCCGCTCTGGGGCCAACGTCCTGACTTTC. V usage is TRBV15 and J usage is TRBJ2-6; D is unclear. Germline CDR1 reads LNHNV; CDR2 reads YYDKDF (reference sequence). V was shortened by 1 base and J by 0 bases, with 4 bases between the two germline ends. The CDR3 contains 15 residues.

V is TRBV14 and J is TRBJ1-2, with no clear D. The CDR3 extends over 13 amino acids. Germline loops: CDR1 SGHDN, CDR2 FVKESK. V lost 4 bases and J 4 bases, leaving 10 bases between the germline ends. CDR3 loop: CASSPANTYGYTF. CDR3 coding DNA: TGTGCCAGCAGCCCGGCGAACACCTATGGCTACACCTTC.

The chain joins TRBV4-2 to TRBJ2-5; TRBD2 matches at 16 bases. The V segment lost 4 bases and the J segment 6 bases; nucleotides outside the gene matches: 8. Germline CDR1 reads LGHNA; CDR2 reads YNFKEQ. The CDR3 has 17 amino acids. CDR3 sequence: CASSPIPGLAGGQTQYF. The DNA for the CDR3 is TGTGCCAGCAGCCCCATCCCGGGACTAGCGGGGGGGCAGACCCAGTACTTC.

This clone came up a few times. This chain connects TRBV2 to TRBJ1-2; a possible D gene is TRBD1 (5 bases). Trimming took off 0 bases at V and 4 bases at J, with 12 bases between the two ends. This CDR3 contains 15 residues. Germline loops: CDR1 SNHLY, CDR2 FYNNEI. The CDR3 region is CASSEALGPVYGYTF. CDR3 DNA: TGTGCCAGCAGTGAAGCTTTGGGGCCTGTCTATGGCTACACCTTC.

This clone has more than one count but fewer than ten. This chain joins TRBV9 and TRBJ2-1, with 8 nucleotides matching TRBD2. The CDR3 is 16 residues long. The J segment lost 8 bases and the V segment lost 0 bases, leaving 10 bases of the junction unmatched. CDR1 is SGDLS, CDR2 YYNGEE, per germline. CDR3 loop: CASSVVGAGAIDEQFF. The CDR3 bases are TGTGCCAGCAGCGTAGTAGGAGCGGGGGCTATCGATGAGCAGTTCTTC. Based on the CDR3 plus reference TRBV9 and TRBJ2-1, the full variable domain is DSGVTQTPKHLITATGQRVTLRCSPRSGDLSVYWYQQSLDQGLQFLIQYYNGEERAKGNILERFSAQQFPDLHSELNLSSLELGDSALYFCASSVVGAGAIDEQFFGPGTRLTVL.